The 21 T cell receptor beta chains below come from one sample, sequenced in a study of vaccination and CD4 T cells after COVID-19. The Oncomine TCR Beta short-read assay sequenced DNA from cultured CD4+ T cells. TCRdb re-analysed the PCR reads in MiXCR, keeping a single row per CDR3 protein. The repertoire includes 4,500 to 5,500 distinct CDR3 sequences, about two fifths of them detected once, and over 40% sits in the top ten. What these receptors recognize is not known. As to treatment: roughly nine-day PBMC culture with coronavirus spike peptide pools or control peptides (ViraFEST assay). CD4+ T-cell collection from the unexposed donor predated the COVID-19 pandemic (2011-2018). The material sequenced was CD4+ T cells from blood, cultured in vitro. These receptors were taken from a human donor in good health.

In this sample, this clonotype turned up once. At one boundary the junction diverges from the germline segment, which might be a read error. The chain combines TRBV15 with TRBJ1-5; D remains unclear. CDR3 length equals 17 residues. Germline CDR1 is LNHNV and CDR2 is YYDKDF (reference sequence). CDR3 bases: TGTGCCACCGGCAGAGAAGTAACACGGGCAACTCTAGAGCCCCAGCATTTT. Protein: CATGREVTRATLEPQHF.

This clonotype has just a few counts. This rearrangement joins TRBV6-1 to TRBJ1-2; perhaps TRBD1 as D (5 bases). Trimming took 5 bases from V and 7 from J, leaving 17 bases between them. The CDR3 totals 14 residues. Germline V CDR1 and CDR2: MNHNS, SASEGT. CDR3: CASSPWGELGGYTF. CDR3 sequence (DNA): TGTGCCAGCAGTCCCTGGGGGGAACTCGGTGGCTACACCTTC.

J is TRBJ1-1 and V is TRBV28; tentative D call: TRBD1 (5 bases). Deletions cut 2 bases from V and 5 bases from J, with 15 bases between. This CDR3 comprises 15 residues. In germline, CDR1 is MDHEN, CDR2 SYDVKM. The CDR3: CASSLNWGGRTEAFF. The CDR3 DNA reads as TGTGCCAGCAGTTTAAATTGGGGGGGTCGAACTGAAGCTTTCTTT.

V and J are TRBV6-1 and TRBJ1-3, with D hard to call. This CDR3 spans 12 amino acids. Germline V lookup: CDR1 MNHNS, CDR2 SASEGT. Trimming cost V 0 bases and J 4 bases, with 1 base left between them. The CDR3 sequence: CASSEAGNTIYF. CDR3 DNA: TGTGCCAGCAGTGAAGCAGGAAACACCATATATTTT.

CDR3 region: CASASMNSPLHF. In nucleotides, the CDR3 is TGTGCCAGCGCATCGATGAATTCACCCCTCCACTTT. This chain links TRBV7-9 with TRBJ1-6; D is unclear. The CDR3 covers 12 residues. Germline V CDR1 and CDR2: SEHNR, FQNEAQ (reference sequence). V gave up 8 bases and J gave up 7 bases, with 9 bases separating them.

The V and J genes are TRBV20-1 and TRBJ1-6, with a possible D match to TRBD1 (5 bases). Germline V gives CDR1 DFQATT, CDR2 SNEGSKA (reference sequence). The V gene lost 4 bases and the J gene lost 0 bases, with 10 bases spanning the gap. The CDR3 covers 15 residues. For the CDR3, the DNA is TGCAGTGCTATTGACAGCAGCTCCTATAATTCACCCCTCCACTTT. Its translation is CSAIDSSSYNSPLHF.

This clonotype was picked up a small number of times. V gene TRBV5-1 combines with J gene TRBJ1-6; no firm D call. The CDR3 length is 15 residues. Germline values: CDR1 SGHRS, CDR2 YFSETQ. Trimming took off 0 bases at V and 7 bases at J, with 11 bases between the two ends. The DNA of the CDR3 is TGCGCCAGCAGCTTGGATCAGGTTCCGAATTCACCCCTCCACTTT. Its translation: CASSLDQVPNSPLHF.

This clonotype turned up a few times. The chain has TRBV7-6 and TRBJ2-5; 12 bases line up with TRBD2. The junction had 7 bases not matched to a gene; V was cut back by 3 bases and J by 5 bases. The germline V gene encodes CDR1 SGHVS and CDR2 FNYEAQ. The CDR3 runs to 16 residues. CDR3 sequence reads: CASSFPTSGGGETQYF. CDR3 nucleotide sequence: TGTGCCAGCAGCTTTCCGACTAGCGGGGGAGGGGAGACCCAGTACTTC.

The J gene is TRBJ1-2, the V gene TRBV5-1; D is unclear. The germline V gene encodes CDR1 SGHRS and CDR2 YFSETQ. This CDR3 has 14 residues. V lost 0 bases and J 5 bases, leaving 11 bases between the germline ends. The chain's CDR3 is CASSLEQESYGYTF. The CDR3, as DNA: TGCGCCAGCAGCTTGGAGCAGGAATCATATGGCTACACCTTC.

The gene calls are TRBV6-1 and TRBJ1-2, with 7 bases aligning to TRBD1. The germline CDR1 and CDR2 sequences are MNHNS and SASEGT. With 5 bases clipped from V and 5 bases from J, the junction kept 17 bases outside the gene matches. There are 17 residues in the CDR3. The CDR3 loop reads CASSLVGIDRESYGYTF. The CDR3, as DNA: TGTGCCAGCAGTCTCGTGGGCATAGACAGGGAAAGTTATGGCTACACCTTC.

CDR3: CSARDFQGVGSYNSPLHF. CDR3 DNA: TGCAGTGCTAGAGATTTTCAGGGGGTGGGCTCCTATAATTCACCCCTCCACTTT. V and J are TRBV20-1 and TRBJ1-6; TRBD1 aligns across 7 bases. Looked up from germline, CDR1 is DFQATT and CDR2 is SNEGSKA (reference sequence). This CDR3 has 18 amino acids. Trimming at V came to 0 bases and at J to 0 bases, leaving 8 bases not matched to a gene.

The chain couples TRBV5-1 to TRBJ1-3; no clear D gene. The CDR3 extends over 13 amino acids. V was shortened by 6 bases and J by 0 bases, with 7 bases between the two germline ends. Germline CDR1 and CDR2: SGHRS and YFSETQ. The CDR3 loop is CASKESSGNTIYF. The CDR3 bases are TGCGCCAGCAAAGAGTCCTCTGGAAACACCATATATTTT.

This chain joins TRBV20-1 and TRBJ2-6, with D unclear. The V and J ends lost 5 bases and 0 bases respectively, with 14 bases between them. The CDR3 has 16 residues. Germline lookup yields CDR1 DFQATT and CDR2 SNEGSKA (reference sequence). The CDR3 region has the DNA TGCAGTGCTTCGGGCAGTGGAAGCTCTGGGGCCAACGTCCTGACTTTC. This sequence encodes CSASGSGSSGANVLTF.

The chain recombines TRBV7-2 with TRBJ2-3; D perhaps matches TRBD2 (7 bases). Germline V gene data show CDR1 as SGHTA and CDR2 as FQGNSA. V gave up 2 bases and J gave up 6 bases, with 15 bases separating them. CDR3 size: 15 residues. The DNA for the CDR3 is TGTGCCAGCAGCTTAAGTCGCGGGGGCTCGGATACGCAGTATTTT. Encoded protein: CASSLSRGGSDTQYF.

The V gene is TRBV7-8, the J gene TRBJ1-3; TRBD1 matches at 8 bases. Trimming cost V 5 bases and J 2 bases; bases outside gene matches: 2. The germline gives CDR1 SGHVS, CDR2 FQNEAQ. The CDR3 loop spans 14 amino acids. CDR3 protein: CASSQQGAGNTIYF. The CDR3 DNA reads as TGTGCCAGCAGCCAACAGGGGGCTGGAAACACCATATATTTT.

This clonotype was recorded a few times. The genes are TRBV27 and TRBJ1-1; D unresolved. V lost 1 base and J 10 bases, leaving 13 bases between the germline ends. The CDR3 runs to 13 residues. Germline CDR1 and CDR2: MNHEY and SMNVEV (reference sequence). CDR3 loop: CASSLFLEGRAFF. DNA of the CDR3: TGTGCCAGCAGTTTATTTTTGGAGGGAAGAGCTTTCTTT.

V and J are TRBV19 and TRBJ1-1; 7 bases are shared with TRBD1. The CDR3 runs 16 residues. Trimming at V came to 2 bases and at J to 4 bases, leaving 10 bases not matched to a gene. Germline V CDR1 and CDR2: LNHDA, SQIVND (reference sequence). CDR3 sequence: CASSIFRGSGPTEAFF. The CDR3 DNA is TGTGCCAGTAGTATATTCAGGGGGTCGGGGCCCACTGAAGCTTTCTTT.

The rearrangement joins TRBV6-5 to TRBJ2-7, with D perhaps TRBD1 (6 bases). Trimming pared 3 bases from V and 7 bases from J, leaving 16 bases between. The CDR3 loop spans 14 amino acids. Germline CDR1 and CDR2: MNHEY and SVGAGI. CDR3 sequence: CASSYHNDGTEQYF. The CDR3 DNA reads TGTGCCAGCAGTTATCATAACGATGGGACAGAGCAGTACTTC.

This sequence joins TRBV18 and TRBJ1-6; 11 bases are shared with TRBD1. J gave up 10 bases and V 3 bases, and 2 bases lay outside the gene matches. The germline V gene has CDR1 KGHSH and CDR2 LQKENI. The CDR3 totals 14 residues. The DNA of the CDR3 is TGTGCCAGCTCACCGGGACAGGGGGACTCACCCCTCCACTTT. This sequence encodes CASSPGQGDSPLHF.

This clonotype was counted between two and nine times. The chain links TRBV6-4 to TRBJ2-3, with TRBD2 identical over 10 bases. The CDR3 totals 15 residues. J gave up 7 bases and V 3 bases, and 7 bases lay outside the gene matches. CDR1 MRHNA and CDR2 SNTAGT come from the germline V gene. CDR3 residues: CASSDTAGGPYTQYF. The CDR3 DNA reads TGTGCCAGCAGTGATACAGCGGGGGGGCCATATACGCAGTATTTT.

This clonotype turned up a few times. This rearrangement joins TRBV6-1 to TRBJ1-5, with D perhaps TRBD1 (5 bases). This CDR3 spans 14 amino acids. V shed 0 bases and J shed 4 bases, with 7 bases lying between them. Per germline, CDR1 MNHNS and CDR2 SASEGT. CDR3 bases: TGTGCCAGCAGTGAAGCGGGGGTAAATCAGCCCCAGCATTTT. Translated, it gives CASSEAGVNQPQHF.